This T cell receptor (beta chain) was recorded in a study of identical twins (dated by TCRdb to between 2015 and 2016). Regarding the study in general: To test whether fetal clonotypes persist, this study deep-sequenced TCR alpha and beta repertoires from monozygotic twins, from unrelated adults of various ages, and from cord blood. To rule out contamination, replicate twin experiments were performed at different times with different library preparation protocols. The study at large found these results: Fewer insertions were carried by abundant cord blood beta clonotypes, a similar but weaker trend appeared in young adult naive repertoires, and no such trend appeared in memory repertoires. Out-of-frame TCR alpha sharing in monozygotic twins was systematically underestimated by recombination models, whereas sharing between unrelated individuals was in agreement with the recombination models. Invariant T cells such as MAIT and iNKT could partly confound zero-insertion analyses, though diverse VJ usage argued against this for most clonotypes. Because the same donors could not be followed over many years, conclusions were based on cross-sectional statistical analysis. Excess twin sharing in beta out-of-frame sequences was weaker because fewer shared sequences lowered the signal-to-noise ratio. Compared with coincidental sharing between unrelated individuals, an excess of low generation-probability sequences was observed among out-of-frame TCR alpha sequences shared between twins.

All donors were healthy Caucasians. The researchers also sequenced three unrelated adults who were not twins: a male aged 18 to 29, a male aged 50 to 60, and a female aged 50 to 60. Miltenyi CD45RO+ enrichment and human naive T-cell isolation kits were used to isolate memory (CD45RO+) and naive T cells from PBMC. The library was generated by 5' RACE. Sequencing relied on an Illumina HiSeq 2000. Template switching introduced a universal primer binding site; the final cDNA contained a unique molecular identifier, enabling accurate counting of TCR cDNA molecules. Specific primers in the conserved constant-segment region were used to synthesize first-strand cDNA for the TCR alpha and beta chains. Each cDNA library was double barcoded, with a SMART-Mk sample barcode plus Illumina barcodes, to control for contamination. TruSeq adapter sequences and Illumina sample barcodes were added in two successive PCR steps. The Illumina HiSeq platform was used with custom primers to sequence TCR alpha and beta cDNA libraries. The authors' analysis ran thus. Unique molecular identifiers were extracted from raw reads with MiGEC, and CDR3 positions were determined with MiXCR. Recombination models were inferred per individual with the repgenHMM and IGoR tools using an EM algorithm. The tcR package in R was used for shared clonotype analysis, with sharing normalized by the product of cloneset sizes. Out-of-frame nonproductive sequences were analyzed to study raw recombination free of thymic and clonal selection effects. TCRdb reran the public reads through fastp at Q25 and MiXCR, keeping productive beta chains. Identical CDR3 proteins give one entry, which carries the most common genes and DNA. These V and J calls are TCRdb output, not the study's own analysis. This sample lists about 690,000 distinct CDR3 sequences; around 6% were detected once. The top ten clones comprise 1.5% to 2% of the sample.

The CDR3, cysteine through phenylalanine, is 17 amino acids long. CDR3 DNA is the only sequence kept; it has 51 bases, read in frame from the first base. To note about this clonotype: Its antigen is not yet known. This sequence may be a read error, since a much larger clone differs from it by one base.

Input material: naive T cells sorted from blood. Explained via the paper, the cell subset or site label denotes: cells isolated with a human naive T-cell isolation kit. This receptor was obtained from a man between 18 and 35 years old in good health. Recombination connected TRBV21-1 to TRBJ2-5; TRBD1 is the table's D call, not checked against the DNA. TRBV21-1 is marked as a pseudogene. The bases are TGTGCCAGCAGCACTCGCCCGACAGAGGCCTACCCAGAAGCCCAGTACTTC. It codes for CASSTRPTEAYPEAQYF.